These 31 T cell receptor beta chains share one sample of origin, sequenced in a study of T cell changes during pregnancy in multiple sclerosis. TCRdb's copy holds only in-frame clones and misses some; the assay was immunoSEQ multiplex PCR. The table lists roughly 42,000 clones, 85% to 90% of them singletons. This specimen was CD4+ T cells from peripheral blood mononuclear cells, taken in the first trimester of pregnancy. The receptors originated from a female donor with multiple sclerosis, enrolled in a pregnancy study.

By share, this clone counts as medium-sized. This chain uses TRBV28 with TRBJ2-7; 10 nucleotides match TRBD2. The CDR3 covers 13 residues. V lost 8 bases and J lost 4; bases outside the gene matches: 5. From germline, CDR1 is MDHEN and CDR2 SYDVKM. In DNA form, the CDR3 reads TGTGCCAGCTCTAGCGGGAGCTTTTACGAGCAGTACTTC. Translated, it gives CASSSGSFYEQYF.

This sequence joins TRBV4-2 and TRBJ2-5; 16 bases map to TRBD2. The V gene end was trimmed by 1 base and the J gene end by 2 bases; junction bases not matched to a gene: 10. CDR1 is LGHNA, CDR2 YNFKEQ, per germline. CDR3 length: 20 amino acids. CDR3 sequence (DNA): TGTGCCAGCAGCCAAGCCCCCGGGACTAGCGGGAGGGGGGAACAAGAGACCCAGTACTTC. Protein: CASSQAPGTSGRGEQETQYF.

The CDR3 loop is CASGPEGSGANVLTF. CDR3 DNA sequence: TGTGCCAGCGGTCCAGAGGGTTCTGGGGCCAACGTCCTGACTTTC. The chain is built from TRBV5-4 and TRBJ2-6; D may be TRBD2 (5 bases). This CDR3 has 15 residues. Trimming removed 7 bases at V and 1 base at J, with 12 bases between. From germline, CDR1 is SGHNT and CDR2 YYREEE (reference sequence).

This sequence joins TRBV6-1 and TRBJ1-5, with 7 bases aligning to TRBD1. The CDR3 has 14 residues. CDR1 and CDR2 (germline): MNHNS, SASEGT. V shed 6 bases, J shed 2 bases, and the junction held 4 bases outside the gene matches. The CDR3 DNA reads TGTGCCAGCAGGGCGCAGGGGGGCAATCAGCCCCAGCATTTT. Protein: CASRAQGGNQPQHF.

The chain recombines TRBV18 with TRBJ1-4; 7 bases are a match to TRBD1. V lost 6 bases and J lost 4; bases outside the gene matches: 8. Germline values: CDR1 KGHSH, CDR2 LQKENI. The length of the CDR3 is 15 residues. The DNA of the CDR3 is TGTGCCAGCTCTCCTCCGGGACAGCTTAATGAAAAACTGTTTTTT. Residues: CASSPPGQLNEKLFF.

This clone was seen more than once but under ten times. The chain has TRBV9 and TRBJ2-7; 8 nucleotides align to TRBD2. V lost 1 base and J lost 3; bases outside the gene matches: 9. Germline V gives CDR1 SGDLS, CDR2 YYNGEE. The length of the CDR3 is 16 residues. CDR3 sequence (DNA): TGTGCCAGCAGCGTAAGCGGGAGCGTTAATAACTACGAGCAGTACTTC. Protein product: CASSVSGSVNNYEQYF.

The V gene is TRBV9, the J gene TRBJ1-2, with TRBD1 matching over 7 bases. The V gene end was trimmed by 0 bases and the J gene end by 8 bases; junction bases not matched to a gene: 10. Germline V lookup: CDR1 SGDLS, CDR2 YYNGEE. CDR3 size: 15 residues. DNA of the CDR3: TGTGCCAGCAGCGTAGCAGGGACAGACAGGGCGGGCTACACCTTC. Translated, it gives CASSVAGTDRAGYTF.

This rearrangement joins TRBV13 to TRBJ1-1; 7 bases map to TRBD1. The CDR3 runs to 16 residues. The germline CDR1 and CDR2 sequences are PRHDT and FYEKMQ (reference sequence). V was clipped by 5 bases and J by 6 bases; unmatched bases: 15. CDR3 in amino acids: CASSGGSWDSEAEAFF. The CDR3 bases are TGTGCCAGCAGCGGAGGATCCTGGGACAGCGAGGCTGAAGCTTTCTTT.

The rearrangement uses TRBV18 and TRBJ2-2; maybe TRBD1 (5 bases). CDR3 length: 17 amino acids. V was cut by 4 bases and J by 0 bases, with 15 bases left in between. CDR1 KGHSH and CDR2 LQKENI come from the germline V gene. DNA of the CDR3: TGTGCCAGCTCACTCCTAGGGGCAGGTTCGAACACCGGGGAGCTGTTTTTT. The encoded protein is CASSLLGAGSNTGELFF.

CDR3 sequence: CASSSRTGGSYEQYF. The CDR3 region has the DNA TGTGCCAGTAGTTCCCGGACAGGCGGCTCCTACGAGCAGTACTTC. The V call is TRBV19, the J call TRBJ2-7; 7 nucleotides agree with TRBD1. Germline V gene sequence: CDR1 LNHDA, CDR2 SQIVND (reference sequence). J gave up 0 bases and V 5 bases, and 7 bases lay outside the gene matches. The length of the CDR3 is 15 residues.

This CDR3 is CASSHRLGINTGELFF. CDR3 nucleotides: TGTGCCAGCTCACACCGACTAGGGATTAACACCGGGGAGCTGTTTTTT. This chain links TRBV18 with TRBJ2-2, with a weak D call TRBD2 (6 bases). Looked up from germline, CDR1 is KGHSH and CDR2 is LQKENI. Trimming shortened V by 4 bases and J by 2 bases, and 14 bases separated the two germline ends. CDR3 length equals 16 residues.

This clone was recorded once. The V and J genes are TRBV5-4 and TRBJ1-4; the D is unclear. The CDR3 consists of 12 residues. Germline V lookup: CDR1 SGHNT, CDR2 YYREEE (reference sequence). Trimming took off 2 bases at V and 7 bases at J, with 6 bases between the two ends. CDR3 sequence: CASSFLGEKLFF. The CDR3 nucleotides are TGTGCCAGCAGCTTCCTCGGTGAAAAACTGTTTTTT.

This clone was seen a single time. CDR3 sequence (DNA): TGTGCCAGCAGTCCGCAATCTAGGCTGACAGCAAACTATGGCTACACCTTC. It is translated as CASSPQSRLTANYGYTF. J is TRBJ1-2 and V is TRBV27; D perhaps matches TRBD1 (5 bases). There are 17 residues in the CDR3. Germline V gene sequence: CDR1 MNHEY, CDR2 SMNVEV (reference sequence). Deletions cut 5 bases from V and 2 bases from J, with 21 bases between.

CDR3 coding DNA: TGTGCCAGCAGTTTAGGGGCTAGCGGGGGCCTTTACAATGAGCAGTTCTTC. Its translation: CASSLGASGGLYNEQFF. This chain connects TRBV27 to TRBJ2-1; TRBD2 aligns across 10 bases. The length of the CDR3 is 17 residues. V was pared by 2 bases and J by 4 bases, with 8 bases of the junction left unmatched. Germline V lookup: CDR1 MNHEY, CDR2 SMNVEV (reference sequence).

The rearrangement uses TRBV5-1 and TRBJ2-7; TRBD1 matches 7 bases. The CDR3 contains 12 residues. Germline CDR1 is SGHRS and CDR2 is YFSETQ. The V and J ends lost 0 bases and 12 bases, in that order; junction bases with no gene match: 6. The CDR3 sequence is CASSLDRGNLYF. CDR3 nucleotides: TGCGCCAGCAGCTTGGACAGGGGAAATCTGTACTTC.

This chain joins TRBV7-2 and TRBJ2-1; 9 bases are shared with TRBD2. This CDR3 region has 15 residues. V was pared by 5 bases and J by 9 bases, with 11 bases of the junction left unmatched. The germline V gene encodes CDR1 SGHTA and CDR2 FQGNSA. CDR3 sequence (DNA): TGTGCCAGCAGCCTGGGACTAGCTTTCTCCGGTGAGCAGTTCTTC. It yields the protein CASSLGLAFSGEQFF.

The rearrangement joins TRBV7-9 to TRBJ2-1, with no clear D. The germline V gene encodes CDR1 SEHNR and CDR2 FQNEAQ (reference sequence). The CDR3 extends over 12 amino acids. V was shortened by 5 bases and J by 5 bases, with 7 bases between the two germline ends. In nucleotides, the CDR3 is TGTGCCAGCAGCCCAGACAACAATGAGCAGTTCTTC. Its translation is CASSPDNNEQFF.

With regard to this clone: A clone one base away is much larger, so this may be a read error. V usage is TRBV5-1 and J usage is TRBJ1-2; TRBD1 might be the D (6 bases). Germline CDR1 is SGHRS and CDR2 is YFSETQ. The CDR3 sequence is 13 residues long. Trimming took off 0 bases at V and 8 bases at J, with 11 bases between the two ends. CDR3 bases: TGCGCCAGCAGCTTGGAGGGGGTTGGGGGCTACACCTTC. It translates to CASSLEGVGGYTF.

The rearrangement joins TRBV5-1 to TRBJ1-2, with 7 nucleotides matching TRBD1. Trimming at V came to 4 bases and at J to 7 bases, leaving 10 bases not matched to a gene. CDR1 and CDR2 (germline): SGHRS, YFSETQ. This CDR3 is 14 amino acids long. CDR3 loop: CASSLTGTEAGYTF. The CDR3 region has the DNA TGCGCCAGCAGCCTGACAGGGACAGAAGCTGGCTACACCTTC.

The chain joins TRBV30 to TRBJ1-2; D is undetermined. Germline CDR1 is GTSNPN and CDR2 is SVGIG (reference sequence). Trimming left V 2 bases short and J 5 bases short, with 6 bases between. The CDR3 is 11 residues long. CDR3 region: CAWSRDYGYTF. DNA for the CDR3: TGTGCCTGGAGTCGGGATTATGGCTACACCTTC.

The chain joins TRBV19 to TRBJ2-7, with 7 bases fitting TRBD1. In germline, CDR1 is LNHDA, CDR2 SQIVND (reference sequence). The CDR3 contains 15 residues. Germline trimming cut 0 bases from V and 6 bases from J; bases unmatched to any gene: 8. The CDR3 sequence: CASSIDLDRFFEQYF. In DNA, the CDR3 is TGTGCCAGTAGTATAGACCTGGACAGGTTTTTCGAGCAGTACTTC.

The CDR3 sequence: CASSFQKDFNYGYTF. The CDR3 coding sequence is TGTGCCAGCAGCTTCCAGAAGGACTTTAACTATGGCTACACCTTC. The J gene is TRBJ1-2, the V gene TRBV13; D ambiguous. Per the germline V gene, CDR1 is PRHDT and CDR2 is FYEKMQ (reference sequence). The CDR3 extends over 15 amino acids. Deletions cut 3 bases from V and 1 base from J, with 12 bases between.

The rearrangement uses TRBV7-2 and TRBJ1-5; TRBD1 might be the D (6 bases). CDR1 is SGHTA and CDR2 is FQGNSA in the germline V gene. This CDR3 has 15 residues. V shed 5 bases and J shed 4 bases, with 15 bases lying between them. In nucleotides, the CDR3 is TGTGCCAGCAGCCTCTCGGACAGACCTAATCAGCCCCAGCATTTT. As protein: CASSLSDRPNQPQHF.

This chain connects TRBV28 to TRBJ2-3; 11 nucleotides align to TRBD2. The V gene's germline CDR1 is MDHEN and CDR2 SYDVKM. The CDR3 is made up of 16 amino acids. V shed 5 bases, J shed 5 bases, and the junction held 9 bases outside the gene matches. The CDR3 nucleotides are TGTGCCAGCAGTCTACAGTTAGCGGGAGGGATAGATACGCAGTATTTT. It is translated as CASSLQLAGGIDTQYF.

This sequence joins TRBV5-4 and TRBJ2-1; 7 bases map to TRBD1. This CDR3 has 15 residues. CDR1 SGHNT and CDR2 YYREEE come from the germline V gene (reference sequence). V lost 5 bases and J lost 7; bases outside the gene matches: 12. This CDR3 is CASSPDRILRNEQFF. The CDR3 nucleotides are TGTGCCAGCAGTCCGGACAGGATCCTTAGAAATGAGCAGTTCTTC.

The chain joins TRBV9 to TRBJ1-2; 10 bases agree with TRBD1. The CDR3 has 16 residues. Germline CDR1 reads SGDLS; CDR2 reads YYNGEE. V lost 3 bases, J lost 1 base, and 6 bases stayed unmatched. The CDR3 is CASSARDRGLNYGYTF. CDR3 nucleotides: TGTGCCAGCAGCGCCCGGGACAGGGGCCTTAACTATGGCTACACCTTC.

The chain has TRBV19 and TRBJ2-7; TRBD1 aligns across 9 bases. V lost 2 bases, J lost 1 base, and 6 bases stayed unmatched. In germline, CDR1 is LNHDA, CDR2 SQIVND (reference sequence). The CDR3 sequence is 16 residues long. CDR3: CASSIRWTGVSYEQYF. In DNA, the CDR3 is TGTGCCAGTAGTATACGCTGGACAGGGGTATCCTACGAGCAGTACTTC.

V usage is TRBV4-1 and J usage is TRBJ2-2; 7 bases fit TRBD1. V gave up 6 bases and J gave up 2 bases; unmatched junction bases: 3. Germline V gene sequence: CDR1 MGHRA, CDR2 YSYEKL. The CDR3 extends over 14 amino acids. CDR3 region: CASRQGLNTGELFF. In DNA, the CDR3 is TGCGCCAGCAGACAGGGGTTAAACACCGGGGAGCTGTTTTTT.

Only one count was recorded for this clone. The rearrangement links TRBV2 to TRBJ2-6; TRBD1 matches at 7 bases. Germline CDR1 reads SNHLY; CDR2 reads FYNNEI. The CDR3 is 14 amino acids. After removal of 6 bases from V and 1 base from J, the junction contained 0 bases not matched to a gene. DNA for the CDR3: TGTGCCAGCAGGACAGGGTCTGGGGCCAACGTCCTGACTTTC. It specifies CASRTGSGANVLTF.

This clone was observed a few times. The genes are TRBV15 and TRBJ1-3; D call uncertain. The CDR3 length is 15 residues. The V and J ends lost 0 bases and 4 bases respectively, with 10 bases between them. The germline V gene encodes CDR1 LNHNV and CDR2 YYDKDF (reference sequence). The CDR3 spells CATSRDPGGGNTIYF. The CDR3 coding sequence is TGTGCCACCAGCAGAGACCCGGGTGGAGGAAACACCATATATTTT.

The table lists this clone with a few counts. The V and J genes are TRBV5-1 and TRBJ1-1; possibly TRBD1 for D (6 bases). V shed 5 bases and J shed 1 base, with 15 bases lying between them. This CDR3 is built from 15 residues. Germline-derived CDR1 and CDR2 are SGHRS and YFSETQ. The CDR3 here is CASRGEGHPNTEAFF. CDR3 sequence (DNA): TGCGCCAGCAGGGGAGAGGGACACCCGAACACTGAAGCTTTCTTT.